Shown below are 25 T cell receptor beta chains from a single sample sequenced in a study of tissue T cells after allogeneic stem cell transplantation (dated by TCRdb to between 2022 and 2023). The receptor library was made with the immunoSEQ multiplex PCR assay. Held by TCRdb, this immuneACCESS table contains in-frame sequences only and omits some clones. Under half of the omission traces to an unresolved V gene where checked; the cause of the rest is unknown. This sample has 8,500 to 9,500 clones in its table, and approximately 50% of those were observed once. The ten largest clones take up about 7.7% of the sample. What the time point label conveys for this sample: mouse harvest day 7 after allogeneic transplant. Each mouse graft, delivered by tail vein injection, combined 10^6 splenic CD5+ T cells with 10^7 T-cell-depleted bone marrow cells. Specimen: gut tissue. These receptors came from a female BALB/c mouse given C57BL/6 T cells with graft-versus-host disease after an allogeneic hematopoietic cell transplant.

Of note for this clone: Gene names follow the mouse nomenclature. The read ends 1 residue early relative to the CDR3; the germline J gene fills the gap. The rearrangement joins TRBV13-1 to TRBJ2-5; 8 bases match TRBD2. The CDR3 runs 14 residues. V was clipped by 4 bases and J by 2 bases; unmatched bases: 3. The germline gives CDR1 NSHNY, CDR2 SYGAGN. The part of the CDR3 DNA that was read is TGTGCCAGCAGTCCACTGGGGGTCCAAGACACCCAGTAC. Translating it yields CASSPLGVQDTQY. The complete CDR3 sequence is CASSPLGVQDTQYF.

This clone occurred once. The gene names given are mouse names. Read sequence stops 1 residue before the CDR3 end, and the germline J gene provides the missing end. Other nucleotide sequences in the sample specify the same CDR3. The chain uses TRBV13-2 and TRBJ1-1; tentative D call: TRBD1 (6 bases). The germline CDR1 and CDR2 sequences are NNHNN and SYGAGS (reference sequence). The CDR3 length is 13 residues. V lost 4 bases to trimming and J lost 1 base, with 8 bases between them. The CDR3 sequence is CASGPGQNTEVFF. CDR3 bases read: TGTGCCAGCGGTCCGGGACAAAACACAGAAGTCTTC.

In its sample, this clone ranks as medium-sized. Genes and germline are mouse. CDR3 sequence: CASSGVGNTLYF. The sequenced CDR3 bases are TGTGCCAGCTCCGGGGTTGGAAATACGCTCTAT. The chain joins TRBV12-1 to TRBJ1-3; no clear D. The read ends 1 residue before the CDR3 terminus; that terminus is restored from the germline J gene. Germline CDR1 is SGHSN and CDR2 is HYEKVE. This CDR3 is built from 12 residues. V dropped 4 bases and J dropped 3 bases, with 6 bases sitting between them.

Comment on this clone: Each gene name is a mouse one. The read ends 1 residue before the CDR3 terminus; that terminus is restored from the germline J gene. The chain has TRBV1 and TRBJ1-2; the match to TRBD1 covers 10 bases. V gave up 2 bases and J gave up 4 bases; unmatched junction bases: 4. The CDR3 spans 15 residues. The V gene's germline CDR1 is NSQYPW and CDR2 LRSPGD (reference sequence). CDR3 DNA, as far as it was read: TGCACCTGCAGTGCAAGGGACAGGGGTAGCTCCGACTACACC. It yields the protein CTCSARDRGSSDYT. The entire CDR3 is CTCSARDRGSSDYTF.

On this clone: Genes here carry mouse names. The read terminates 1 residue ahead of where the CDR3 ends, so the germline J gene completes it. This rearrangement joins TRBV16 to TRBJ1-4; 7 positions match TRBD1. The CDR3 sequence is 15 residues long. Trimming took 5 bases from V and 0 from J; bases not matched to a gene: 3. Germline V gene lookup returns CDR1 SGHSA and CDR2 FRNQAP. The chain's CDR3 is CASSPQGVSNERLFF. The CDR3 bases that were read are TGTGCAAGCAGCCCTCAGGGGGTTTCCAACGAAAGATTATTT.

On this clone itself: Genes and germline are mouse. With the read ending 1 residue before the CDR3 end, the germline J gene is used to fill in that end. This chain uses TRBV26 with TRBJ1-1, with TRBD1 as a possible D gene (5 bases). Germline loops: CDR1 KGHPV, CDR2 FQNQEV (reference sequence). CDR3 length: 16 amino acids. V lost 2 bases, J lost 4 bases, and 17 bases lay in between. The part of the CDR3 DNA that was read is TGTGCCAGCAGTCTGACGGGGCTCGCTGGTAGCACAGAAGTCTTC. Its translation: CASSLTGLAGSTEVF. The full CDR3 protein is CASSLTGLAGSTEVFF. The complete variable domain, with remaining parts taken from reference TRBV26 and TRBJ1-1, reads NSKVIQTPRYLVKGQGQKAKMRCIPEKGHPVVFWYQQNKNNEFKFLINFQNQEVLQQIDMTEKRFSAECPSNSPCSLEIQSSEAGDSALYLCASSLTGLAGSTEVFFGKGTRLTVV.

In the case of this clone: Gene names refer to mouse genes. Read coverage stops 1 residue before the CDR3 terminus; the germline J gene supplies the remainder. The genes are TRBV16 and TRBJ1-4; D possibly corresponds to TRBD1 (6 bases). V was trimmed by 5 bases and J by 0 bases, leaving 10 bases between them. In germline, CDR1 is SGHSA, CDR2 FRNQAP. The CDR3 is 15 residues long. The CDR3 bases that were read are TGTGCAAGCAGCCCGGGACAAGTTTCCAACGAAAGATTATTT. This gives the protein CASSPGQVSNERLF. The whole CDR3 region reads CASSPGQVSNERLFF.

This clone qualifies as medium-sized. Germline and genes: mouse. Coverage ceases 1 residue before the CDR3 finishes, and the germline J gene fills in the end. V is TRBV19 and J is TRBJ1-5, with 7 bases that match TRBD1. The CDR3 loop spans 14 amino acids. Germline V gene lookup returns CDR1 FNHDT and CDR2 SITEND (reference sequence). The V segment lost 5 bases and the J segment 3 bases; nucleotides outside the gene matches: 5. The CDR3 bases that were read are TGTGCCAGCAGCCCAGGGACAGTCAACCAGGCTCCGCTT. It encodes CASSPGTVNQAPL. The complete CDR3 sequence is CASSPGTVNQAPLF.

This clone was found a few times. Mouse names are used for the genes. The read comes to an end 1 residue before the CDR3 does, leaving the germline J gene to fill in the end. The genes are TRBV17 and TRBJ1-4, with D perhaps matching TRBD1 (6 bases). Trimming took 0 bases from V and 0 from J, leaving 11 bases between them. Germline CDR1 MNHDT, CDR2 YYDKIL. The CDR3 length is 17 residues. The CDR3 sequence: CASSRDNQGISNERLFF. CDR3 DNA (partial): TGTGCTAGCAGTAGAGATAACCAGGGGATTTCCAACGAAAGATTATTT.

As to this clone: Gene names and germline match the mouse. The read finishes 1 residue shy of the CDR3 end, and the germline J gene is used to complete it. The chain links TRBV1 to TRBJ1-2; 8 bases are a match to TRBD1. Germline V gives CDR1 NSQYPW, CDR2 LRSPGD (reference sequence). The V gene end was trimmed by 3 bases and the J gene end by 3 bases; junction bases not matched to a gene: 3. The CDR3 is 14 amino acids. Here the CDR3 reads CTCSAGRGHSDYTF. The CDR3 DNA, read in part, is TGCACCTGCAGTGCCGGCAGGGGGCACTCCGACTACACC.

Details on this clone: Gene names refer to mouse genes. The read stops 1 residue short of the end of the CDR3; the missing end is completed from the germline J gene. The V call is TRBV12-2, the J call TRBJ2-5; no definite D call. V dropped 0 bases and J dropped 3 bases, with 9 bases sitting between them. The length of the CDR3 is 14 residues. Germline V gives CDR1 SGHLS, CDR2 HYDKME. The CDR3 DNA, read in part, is TGTGCCAGCTCTCTCCCAGGCGGACAAGACACCCAGTAC. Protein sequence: CASSLPGGQDTQY. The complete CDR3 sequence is CASSLPGGQDTQYF.

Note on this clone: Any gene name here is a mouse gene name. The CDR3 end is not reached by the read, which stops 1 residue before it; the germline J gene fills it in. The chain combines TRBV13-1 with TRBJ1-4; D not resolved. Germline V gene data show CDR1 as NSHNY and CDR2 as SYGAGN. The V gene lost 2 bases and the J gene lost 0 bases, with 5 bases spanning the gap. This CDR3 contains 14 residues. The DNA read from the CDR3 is TGTGCCAGCAGTGAGACAATTTCCAACGAAAGATTATTT. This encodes CASSETISNERLF. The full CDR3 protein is CASSETISNERLFF.

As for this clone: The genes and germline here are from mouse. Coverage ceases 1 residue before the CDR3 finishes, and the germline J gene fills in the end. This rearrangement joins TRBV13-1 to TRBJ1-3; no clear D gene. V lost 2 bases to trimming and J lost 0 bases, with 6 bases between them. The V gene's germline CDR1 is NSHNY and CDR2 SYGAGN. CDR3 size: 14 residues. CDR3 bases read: TGTGCCAGCAGTGAAGGCAATTCTGGAAATACGCTCTAT. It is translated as CASSEGNSGNTLY. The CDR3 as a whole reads CASSEGNSGNTLYF.

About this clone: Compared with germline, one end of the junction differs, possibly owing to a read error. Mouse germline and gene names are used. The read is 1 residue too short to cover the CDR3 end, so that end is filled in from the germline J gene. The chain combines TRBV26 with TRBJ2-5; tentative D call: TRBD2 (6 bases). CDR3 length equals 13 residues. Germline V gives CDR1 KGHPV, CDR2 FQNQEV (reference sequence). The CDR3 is CASILGNQDTQYF. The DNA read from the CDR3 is TGTGCCAGCATTCTGGGGAACCAAGACACCCAGTAC.

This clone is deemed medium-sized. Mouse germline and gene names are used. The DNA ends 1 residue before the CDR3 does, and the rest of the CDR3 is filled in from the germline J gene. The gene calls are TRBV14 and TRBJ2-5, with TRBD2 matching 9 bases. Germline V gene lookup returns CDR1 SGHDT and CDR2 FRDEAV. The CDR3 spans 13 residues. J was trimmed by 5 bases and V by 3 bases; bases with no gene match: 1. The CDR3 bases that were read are TGTGCCAGCAGTTCGGACTGGGGAGACACCCAGTAC. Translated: CASSSDWGDTQY. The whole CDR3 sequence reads CASSSDWGDTQYF.

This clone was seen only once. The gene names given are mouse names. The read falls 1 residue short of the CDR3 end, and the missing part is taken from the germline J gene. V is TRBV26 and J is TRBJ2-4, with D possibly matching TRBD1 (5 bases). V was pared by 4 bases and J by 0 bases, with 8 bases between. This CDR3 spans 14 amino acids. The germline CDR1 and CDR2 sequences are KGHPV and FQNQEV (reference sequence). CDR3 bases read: TGTGCCAGCAGTCCTGACAGAAGTCAAAACACCTTGTAC. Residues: CASSPDRSQNTLY. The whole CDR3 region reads CASSPDRSQNTLYF. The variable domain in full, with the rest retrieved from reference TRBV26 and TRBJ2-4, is NSKVIQTPRYLVKGQGQKAKMRCIPEKGHPVVFWYQQNKNNEFKFLINFQNQEVLQQIDMTEKRFSAECPSNSPCSLEIQSSEAGDSALYLCASSPDRSQNTLYFGAGTRLSVL.

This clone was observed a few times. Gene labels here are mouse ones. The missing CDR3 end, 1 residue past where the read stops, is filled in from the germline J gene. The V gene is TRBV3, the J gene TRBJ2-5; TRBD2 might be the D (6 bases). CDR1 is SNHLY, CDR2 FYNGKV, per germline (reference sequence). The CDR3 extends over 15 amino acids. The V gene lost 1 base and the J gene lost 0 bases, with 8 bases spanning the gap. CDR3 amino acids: CASSLGWGNQDTQYF. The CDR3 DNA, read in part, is TGTGCCAGCAGCTTAGGCTGGGGTAACCAAGACACCCAGTAC.

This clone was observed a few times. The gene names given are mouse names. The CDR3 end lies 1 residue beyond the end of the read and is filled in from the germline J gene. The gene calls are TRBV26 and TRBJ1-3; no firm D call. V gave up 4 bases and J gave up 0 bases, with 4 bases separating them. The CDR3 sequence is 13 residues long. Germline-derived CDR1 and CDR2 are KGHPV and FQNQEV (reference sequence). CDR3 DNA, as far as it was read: TGTGCCAGCAGTCAGAATTCTGGAAATACGCTCTAT. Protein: CASSQNSGNTLY. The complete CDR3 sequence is CASSQNSGNTLYF.

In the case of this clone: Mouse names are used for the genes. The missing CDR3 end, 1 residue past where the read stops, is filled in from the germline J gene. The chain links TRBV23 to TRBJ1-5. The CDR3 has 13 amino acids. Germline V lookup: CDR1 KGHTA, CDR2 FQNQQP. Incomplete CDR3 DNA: TGCTCCAGCAGTCAAGGGCAGAACCAGGCTCCGCTT. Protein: CSSSQGQNQAPL. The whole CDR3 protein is CSSSQGQNQAPLF.

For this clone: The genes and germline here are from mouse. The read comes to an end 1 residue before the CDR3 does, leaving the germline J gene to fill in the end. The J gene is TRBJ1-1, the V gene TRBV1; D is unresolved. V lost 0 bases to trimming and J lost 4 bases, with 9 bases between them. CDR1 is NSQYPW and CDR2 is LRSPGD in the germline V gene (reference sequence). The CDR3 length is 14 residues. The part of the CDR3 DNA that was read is TGCACCTGCAGTGCAGATATCAGACTCACAGAAGTCTTC. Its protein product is CTCSADIRLTEVF. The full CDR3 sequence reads CTCSADIRLTEVFF.

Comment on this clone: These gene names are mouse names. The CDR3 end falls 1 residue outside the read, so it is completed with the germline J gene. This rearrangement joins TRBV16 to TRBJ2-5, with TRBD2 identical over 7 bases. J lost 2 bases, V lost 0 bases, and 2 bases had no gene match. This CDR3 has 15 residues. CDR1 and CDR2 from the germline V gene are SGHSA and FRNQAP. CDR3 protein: CASSLEAGGQDTQYF. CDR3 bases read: TGTGCAAGCAGCTTAGAGGCTGGGGGCCAAGACACCCAGTAC.

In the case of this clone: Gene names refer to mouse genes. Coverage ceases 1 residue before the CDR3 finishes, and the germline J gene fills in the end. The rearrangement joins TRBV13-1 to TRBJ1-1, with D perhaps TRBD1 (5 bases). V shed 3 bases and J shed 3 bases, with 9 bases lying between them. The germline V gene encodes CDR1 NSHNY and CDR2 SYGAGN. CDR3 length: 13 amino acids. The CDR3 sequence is CASSVGEDTEVFF. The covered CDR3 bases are TGTGCCAGCAGTGTAGGGGAAGACACAGAAGTCTTC.

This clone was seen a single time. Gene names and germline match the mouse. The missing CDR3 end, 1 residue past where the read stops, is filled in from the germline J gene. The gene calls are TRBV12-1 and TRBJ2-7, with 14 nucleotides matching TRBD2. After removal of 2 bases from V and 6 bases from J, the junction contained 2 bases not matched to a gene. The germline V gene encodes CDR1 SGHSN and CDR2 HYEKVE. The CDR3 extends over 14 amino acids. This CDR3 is CASSRDWGGGEQYF. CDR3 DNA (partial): TGTGCCAGCTCTCGGGACTGGGGGGGCGGTGAACAGTAC.

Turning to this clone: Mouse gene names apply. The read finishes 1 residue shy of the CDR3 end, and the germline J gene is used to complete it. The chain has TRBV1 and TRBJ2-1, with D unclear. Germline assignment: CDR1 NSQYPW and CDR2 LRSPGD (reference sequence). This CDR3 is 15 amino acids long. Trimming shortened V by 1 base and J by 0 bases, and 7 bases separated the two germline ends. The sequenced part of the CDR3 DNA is TGCACCTGCAGTGCAGTCCACCTTAACTATGCTGAGCAGTTC. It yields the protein CTCSAVHLNYAEQF. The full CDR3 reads CTCSAVHLNYAEQFF.

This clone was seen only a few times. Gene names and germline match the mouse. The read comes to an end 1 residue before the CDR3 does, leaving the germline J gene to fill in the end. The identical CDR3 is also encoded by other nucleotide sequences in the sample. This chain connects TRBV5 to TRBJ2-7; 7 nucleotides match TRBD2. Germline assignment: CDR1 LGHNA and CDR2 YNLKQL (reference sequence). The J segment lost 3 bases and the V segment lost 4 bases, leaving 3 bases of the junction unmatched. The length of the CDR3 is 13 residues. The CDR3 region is CASSPRGGYEQYF. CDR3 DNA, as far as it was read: TGTGCCAGCAGCCCCCGGGGGGGCTATGAACAGTAC.